This TCR beta chain was profiled in a study of patients and donors after allogeneic stem cell transplantation. The ends lost 5 bases at V and 2 bases at J; junction bases unmatched: 8. The germline CDR1 and CDR2 sequences are SGHTA and FQGTGA. The CDR3 runs to 16 residues. TCRdb fed the RT-PCR reads into MiXCR, producing one record per CDR3 protein. The sample yields around 150,000 distinct CDR3 sequences, about 32% seen once. The chain carries TRBV7-3 and TRBJ2-3, with 9 bases aligning to TRBD2. The material sequenced was blood, either unsorted or a sorted T cell fraction (not recorded which). The receptor was isolated from a human donor who was either an allogeneic HSCT recipient or a stem cell or donor lymphocyte infusion donor (not recorded which). It is not recorded whose cells these are; they may come from a transplant donor. The CDR3 spells CASSLLAGPSTDTQYF. The CDR3 DNA reads TGTGCCAGCAGCCTACTAGCGGGTCCCTCCACAGATACGCAGTATTTT.